The 3 T cell receptor beta chains given below trace back to one sample, sequenced in a study of blood T cell repertoires in COVID-19. Only in-frame clones appear in the TCRdb table, and some are missing; sequencing was by immunoSEQ multiplex PCR. The data contain about 250,000 clones, around 82% of them seen just once; the ten biggest clones take up about 3.5%. Sequencing used PBMCs or T cells enriched from blood (not recorded which). The receptors originated from a man aged 50 to 60 who had recovered from COVID-19.

This CDR3 reads CERCTEAFF. The CDR3 DNA is TGTGAGCGATGCACTGAAGCTTTCTTT. The chain is built from TRBV21-1 and TRBJ1-1. TRBV21-1 is termed a pseudogene. The CDR3 runs 9 residues.

The genes are TRBV5-6 and TRBJ1-4, with 9 bases identical to TRBD1. Germline CDR1 reads SGHDT; CDR2 reads YYEEEE. The V gene end was trimmed by 4 bases and the J gene end by 8 bases; junction bases not matched to a gene: 9. This CDR3 is built from 15 residues. CDR3 in amino acids: CASSMWTGAREKLFF. CDR3 nucleotides: TGTGCCAGCAGCATGTGGACAGGGGCGAGGGAAAAACTGTTTTTT. Filled out from reference TRBV5-6 and TRBJ1-4, the complete variable domain reads DAGVTQSPTHLIKTRGQQVTLRCSPKSGHDTVSWYQQALGQGPQFIFQYYEEEERQRGNFPDRFSGHQFPNYSSELNVNALLLGDSALYLCASSMWTGAREKLFFGSGTQLSVL.

V usage is TRBV4-1 and J usage is TRBJ1-2, with D possibly being TRBD1 (5 bases). Germline V lookup: CDR1 MGHRA, CDR2 YSYEKL. The CDR3 spans 14 residues. The V end was cut by 4 bases, the J end by 3 bases, with 12 bases between. CDR3 DNA: TGCGCCAGCAGCCCCCAGGGACTCGACTATGGCTACACCTTC. Protein: CASSPQGLDYGYTF.